A single sample gave rise to the 23 T cell receptor beta chains below, sequenced in a study of vaccination and CD4 T cells after COVID-19. Treatment of the sample: roughly 11-day PBMC culture with coronavirus spike peptide pools or control peptides (ViraFEST assay). Once obtained from cultured CD4+ T cells, the DNA was sequenced using the Oncomine TCR Beta short-read assay. TCRdb analysed the PCR reads with MiXCR anew, one entry per CDR3 protein. In the table there are 15,000 to 20,000 distinct CDR3 sequences, roughly 61% of which are singletons. Their recognized antigens are unknown. The specimen was CD4+ T cells from blood, cultured in vitro. The source is a human donor who had recovered from COVID-19.

This clonotype appeared once. The V and J genes are TRBV5-1 and TRBJ2-5; D call uncertain. The CDR3 is 13 amino acids. CDR1 and CDR2 from the germline V gene are SGHRS and YFSETQ. Trimming stripped 3 bases from V and 4 bases from J, with 10 bases between. DNA of the CDR3: TGCGCCAGCAGCTCCCCGGACCGAGAGACCCAGTACTTC. It translates to CASSSPDRETQYF.

V is TRBV20-1 and J is TRBJ2-2; TRBD2 might be the D (6 bases). The V and J ends lost 3 bases and 1 base respectively, with 12 bases between them. CDR3 length: 15 amino acids. Germline CDR1 DFQATT, CDR2 SNEGSKA (reference sequence). The CDR3 coding sequence is TGCAGTGCTAGTTCGGGAGACCGGAACACCGGGGAGCTGTTTTTT. Amino acids: CSASSGDRNTGELFF.

The chain is built from TRBV25-1 and TRBJ1-1; weak D call: TRBD1 (5 bases). This CDR3 spans 13 amino acids. The V gene lost 3 bases and the J gene lost 11 bases, with 16 bases spanning the gap. CDR1 and CDR2 from the germline V gene are MGHDK and SYGVNS. The CDR3 loop is CASSERGSRGAFF. In nucleotides, the CDR3 is TGTGCCAGCAGTGAGAGGGGATCTCGGGGGGCTTTCTTT.

The chain recombines TRBV12-3 or TRBV12-4 with TRBJ1-2, with TRBD1 matching over 9 bases. The V segment lost 5 bases and the J segment 0 bases; nucleotides outside the gene matches: 4. The CDR3 contains 15 residues. DNA for the CDR3: TGTGCCAGCAGTCCTACAGGGGGCCCTAACTATGGCTACACCTTC. Translating gives CASSPTGGPNYGYTF.

This clonotype appeared once. The J gene is TRBJ1-1, the V gene TRBV5-8, with TRBD1 identical over 7 bases. Germline CDR1 SGHTS, CDR2 YDEGEE. V was clipped by 4 bases and J by 3 bases; unmatched bases: 9. This CDR3 is 15 amino acids long. This CDR3 is CASSLTRQGYTEAFF. The CDR3 DNA sequence: TGTGCCAGCAGCCTAACACGACAGGGCTACACTGAAGCTTTCTTT. Full variable domain (outside the CDR3, taken from reference TRBV5-8 and TRBJ1-1): EAGVTQSPTHLIKTRGQQATLRCSPISGHTSVYWYQQALGLGLQFLLWYDEGEERNRGNFPPRFSGRQFPNYSSELNVNALELEDSALYLCASSLTRQGYTEAFFGQGTRLTVV.

V gene TRBV7-3 combines with J gene TRBJ2-1; D is perhaps TRBD2 (6 bases). Germline V CDR1 and CDR2: SGHTA, FQGTGA. The CDR3 contains 13 residues. V lost 5 bases and J lost 12, with 17 bases in between. The CDR3 protein is CASSARDPRAQFF. CDR3 coding DNA: TGTGCCAGCAGCGCGCGGGACCCCCGGGCGCAGTTCTTC.

The table lists this clonotype with a few counts. The rearrangement joins TRBV29-1 to TRBJ2-5, with 11 bases aligning to TRBD2. CDR1 SQVTM and CDR2 ANQGSEA come from the germline V gene. The CDR3 has 14 amino acids. V gave up 7 bases and J gave up 3 bases; unmatched junction bases: 7. CDR3 sequence (DNA): TGCAGCGCTCGGGGGGGACTAGCGGAAGAGACCCAGTACTTC. Translating it yields CSARGGLAEETQYF.

This rearrangement joins TRBV20-1 to TRBJ1-4; TRBD1 agrees at 10 bases. J lost 8 bases, V lost 1 base, and 7 bases had no gene match. The CDR3 runs to 15 residues. Germline CDR1 and CDR2: DFQATT and SNEGSKA (reference sequence). The CDR3 DNA reads as TGCAGTGCTAGAGGCCCGACAGGGGGCAGGGAAAAACTGTTTTTT. As protein: CSARGPTGGREKLFF.

This chain uses TRBV6-5 with TRBJ2-5; D is perhaps TRBD1 (5 bases). Germline V gene sequence: CDR1 MNHEY, CDR2 SVGAGI. CDR3 size: 13 residues. The V end lost 2 bases, the J end lost 4 bases, and 8 bases lay between the germline ends. The CDR3 sequence is CASSYRGAETQYF. Written as DNA, the CDR3 is TGTGCCAGCAGTTACAGGGGCGCAGAGACCCAGTACTTC.

The J gene is TRBJ2-7, the V gene TRBV3-1, with D perhaps being TRBD1 or TRBD2 (5 bases each). Per the germline V gene, CDR1 is LGHDT and CDR2 is YNNKEL (reference sequence). V shed 4 bases and J shed 5 bases, with 18 bases lying between them. This CDR3 is built from 15 residues. The CDR3 DNA follows: TGTGCCAGCAGCCCCCGGGACGGCTCTTCCGACGAGCAGTACTTC. It codes for CASSPRDGSSDEQYF.

The chain links TRBV28 to TRBJ2-1; a weak D match, TRBD1 (6 bases). The CDR3 consists of 15 residues. The V end lost 1 base, the J end lost 4 bases, and 11 bases lay between the germline ends. CDR1 and CDR2 (germline): MDHEN, SYDVKM. The DNA of the CDR3 is TGTGCCAGCAGTTTATCGCAGGGGACGTACAATGAGCAGTTCTTC. Its translation: CASSLSQGTYNEQFF.

Only a few counts were recorded for this clonotype. The V and J genes are TRBV6-5 and TRBJ1-2; no clear D. V lost 0 bases and J lost 5, with 7 bases in between. The CDR3 has 13 amino acids. Germline CDR1 reads MNHEY; CDR2 reads SVGAGI. The CDR3 DNA reads TGTGCCAGCAGTTACTCGCTCTCATATGGCTACACCTTC. Amino acids: CASSYSLSYGYTF.

The chain employs TRBV27 and TRBJ1-4; D possibly corresponds to TRBD1 (6 bases). Germline CDR1 MNHEY, CDR2 SMNVEV (reference sequence). The V end was cut by 3 bases, the J end by 8 bases, with 16 bases between. There are 15 residues in the CDR3. The CDR3 DNA reads as TGTGCCAGCAGTTTCTCTTACAGGGAGGGGGAAAAACTGTTTTTT. Residues: CASSFSYREGEKLFF.

The rearrangement joins TRBV6-1 to TRBJ1-2; 7 bases are a match to TRBD1. The CDR3 length is 14 residues. Germline CDR1 and CDR2: MNHNS and SASEGT. With 4 bases clipped from V and 3 bases from J, the junction kept 5 bases outside the gene matches. CDR3 in amino acids: CASSGHQGDYGYTF. CDR3 sequence (DNA): TGTGCCAGCAGTGGGCACCAGGGGGACTATGGCTACACCTTC.

The chain uses TRBV27 and TRBJ2-7; D perhaps matches TRBD2 (7 bases). This CDR3 region has 15 residues. The V gene lost 8 bases and the J gene lost 0 bases, with 17 bases spanning the gap. Germline V CDR1 and CDR2: MNHEY, SMNVEV (reference sequence). The CDR3 DNA reads TGTGCCAGCCACCCGGGGGGCACAAACTCCTACGAGCAGTACTTC. Its translation is CASHPGGTNSYEQYF.

The sample holds a few counts of this clonotype. The CDR3 DNA follows: TGTGCCAGCAGTTTAGGCAGGGGCGTCCCCAATCAGCCCCAGCATTTT. Amino acid sequence: CASSLGRGVPNQPQHF. The V gene is TRBV27, the J gene TRBJ1-5; maybe TRBD1 (6 bases). V shed 2 bases and J shed 3 bases, with 14 bases lying between them. There are 16 residues in the CDR3. Germline values: CDR1 MNHEY, CDR2 SMNVEV (reference sequence).

The rearrangement uses TRBV28 and TRBJ2-2, with 7 positions matching TRBD2. After removal of 1 base from V and 0 bases from J, the junction contained 2 bases not matched to a gene. The CDR3 covers 16 residues. CDR1 MDHEN and CDR2 SYDVKM come from the germline V gene. CDR3 DNA: TGTGCCAGCAGTTTATTGGCGGGGGCGAACACCGGGGAGCTGTTTTTT. Protein product: CASSLLAGANTGELFF.

The CDR3 DNA reads as TGTGCCAGCAGCCCAGGATTGGGGACAATGCCTGGCAATGGCTACACCTTC. Protein product: CASSPGLGTMPGNGYTF. V usage is TRBV7-6 and J usage is TRBJ1-2, with TRBD1 as a possible D gene (6 bases). The CDR3 runs to 17 residues. Germline lookup yields CDR1 SGHVS and CDR2 FNYEAQ. V lost 5 bases to trimming and J lost 6 bases, with 25 bases between them.

Note on this clonotype: One end of the junction fails to match germline, which may point to a read error. The rearrangement links TRBV7-2 to TRBJ1-6; D unclear. Germline V gene data show CDR1 as SGHTA and CDR2 as FQGNSA. The CDR3 runs 16 residues. The chain's CDR3 is CASSRSEQTYNSPLHF. The DNA of the CDR3 is TGCGCCAGCAGCCGCTCGGAACAGACTTATAATTCACCCCTCCACTTT.

This clonotype appeared a few times. The chain uses TRBV5-5 and TRBJ1-1; D possibly corresponds to TRBD1 (5 bases). The germline V and J ends were trimmed by 2 bases and 4 bases, with 12 bases remaining between them. CDR3 length: 14 residues. Germline V lookup: CDR1 SGHKS, CDR2 YYEKEE (reference sequence). The CDR3 DNA sequence: TGTGCCAGCAGCTTTGGCAGGGCGGGCACTGAAGCTTTCTTT. Translating gives CASSFGRAGTEAFF.

J is TRBJ1-2 and V is TRBV27, with D unclear. Germline CDR1 is MNHEY and CDR2 is SMNVEV (reference sequence). Trimming took 8 bases from V and 4 from J, leaving 17 bases between them. There are 14 residues in the CDR3. The CDR3 protein is CASRGGRHGYGYTF. The CDR3 DNA reads TGTGCCAGCCGAGGAGGGCGGCATGGCTATGGCTACACCTTC.

CDR3 residues: CASSLVAGGPGEQFF. CDR3 in DNA: TGTGCCAGCAGCTTAGTCGCGGGAGGGCCAGGAGAGCAGTTCTTC. This chain joins TRBV7-2 and TRBJ2-1; 9 bases align to TRBD2. Germline assignment: CDR1 SGHTA and CDR2 FQGNSA. The CDR3 covers 15 residues. V shed 1 base and J 10 bases; nucleotides not matched to a gene: 8. Full variable domain (rest looked up from reference TRBV7-2 and TRBJ2-1): GAGVSQSPSNKVTEKGKDVELRCDPISGHTALYWYRQSLGQGLEFLIYFQGNSAPDKSGLPSDRFSAERTGGSVSTLTIQRTQQEDSAVYLCASSLVAGGPGEQFFGPGTRLTVL.

This chain connects TRBV2 to TRBJ1-1; TRBD1 is a possible D gene (5 bases). V shed 5 bases and J shed 1 base, with 5 bases lying between them. This CDR3 has 12 residues. The germline CDR1 and CDR2 sequences are SNHLY and FYNNEI. CDR3 sequence reads: CASSTGNTEAFF. CDR3 bases: TGTGCCAGCAGTACAGGGAACACTGAAGCTTTCTTT. Full variable domain (remainder filled in from reference TRBV2 and TRBJ1-1): EPEVTQTPSHQVTQMGQEVILRCVPISNHLYFYWYRQILGQKVEFLVSFYNNEISEKSEIFDDQFSVERPDGSNFTLKIRSTKLEDSAMYFCASSTGNTEAFFGQGTRLTVV.